Presented here are 28 T cell receptor beta chains from one specimen sequenced in a study of blood T cell repertoires in COVID-19. Method: immunoSEQ multiplex PCR; TCRdb's copy keeps in-frame clones and lacks some. The sample includes more than 95,000 clones, around 87% of them seen just once. The source material was peripheral blood. The receptors come from a man aged 50 to 60 with acute or convalescent COVID-19.

The gene calls are TRBV27 and TRBJ2-2, with 11 bases aligning to TRBD2. J was trimmed by 5 bases and V by 5 bases; bases with no gene match: 1. CDR1 and CDR2 from the germline V gene are MNHEY and SMNVEV (reference sequence). CDR3 length: 14 amino acids. The DNA of the CDR3 is TGTGCCAGCAGTAGGACTAGCGGGACCGGGGAGCTGTTTTTT. This encodes CASSRTSGTGELFF.

The V and J genes are TRBV5-1 and TRBJ2-3, with 8 bases identical to TRBD2. The CDR3 covers 18 residues. Germline V gene data show CDR1 as SGHRS and CDR2 as YFSETQ. The trim removed 4 bases at V and 2 bases at J, leaving 15 bases unmatched. As DNA, the CDR3 is TGCGCCAGCAGCCCCAGCGGGAGCTGGATGTGGGTCACAGATACGCAGTATTTT. Its protein product is CASSPSGSWMWVTDTQYF.

The gene calls are TRBV3-1 (or the pseudogene TRBV3-2) and TRBJ1-4; 9 nucleotides match TRBD1. V trimming: 3 bases; J trimming: 10 bases; junction bases outside the gene matches: 9. This CDR3 contains 15 residues. CDR1 is LGHDT and CDR2 is YNNKEL in the germline V gene (reference sequence). The CDR3, as DNA: TGTGCCAGCAGCCACGCCGGGACAGGGAATCGAAAACTGTTTTTT. Amino acid sequence: CASSHAGTGNRKLFF.

V usage is TRBV7-9 and J usage is TRBJ1-1; D not certain. From germline, CDR1 is SEHNR and CDR2 FQNEAQ (reference sequence). The V and J ends lost 2 bases and 3 bases respectively, with 10 bases between them. The CDR3 covers 14 residues. In DNA form, the CDR3 reads TGTGCCAGCAGCTTAAGACTTCCGGACACTGAAGCTTTCTTT. This sequence encodes CASSLRLPDTEAFF.

The chain links TRBV5-6 to TRBJ2-1, with D perhaps TRBD2 (7 bases). This CDR3 spans 17 amino acids. Germline CDR1 is SGHDT and CDR2 is YYEEEE. Deletions cut 0 bases from V and 1 base from J, with 14 bases between. The CDR3 here is CASSLVGGRGSYNEQFF. The CDR3 nucleotides are TGTGCCAGCAGCTTGGTAGGAGGGAGGGGGTCCTACAATGAGCAGTTCTTC.

The chain carries TRBV27 and TRBJ2-7; 11 bases are a match to TRBD2. CDR1 and CDR2 (germline): MNHEY, SMNVEV (reference sequence). The length of the CDR3 is 17 residues. Trimming at V came to 2 bases and at J to 0 bases, leaving 6 bases not matched to a gene. CDR3 nucleotide sequence: TGTGCCAGCAGTTTACGACTAGCGGGGAGTCACTCCTACGAGCAGTACTTC. Translation: CASSLRLAGSHSYEQYF.

This chain connects TRBV15 to TRBJ2-1, with 11 bases identical to TRBD2. The CDR3 is 20 residues long. V was clipped by 0 bases and J by 0 bases; unmatched bases: 10. Germline V CDR1 and CDR2: LNHNV, YYDKDF (reference sequence). CDR3 sequence: CATSREPLAGGLSSYNEQFF. The CDR3 DNA sequence: TGTGCCACCAGCAGAGAACCCCTAGCGGGAGGTTTGAGCTCCTACAATGAGCAGTTCTTC. The variable domain in full, completed from reference TRBV15 and TRBJ2-1, reads DAMVIQNPRYQVTQFGKPVTLSCSQTLNHNVMYWYQQKSSQAPKLLFHYYDKDFNNEADTPDNFQSRRPNTSFCFLDIRSPGLGDTAMYLCATSREPLAGGLSSYNEQFFGPGTRLTVL.

V is TRBV28 and J is TRBJ2-3; 7 positions match TRBD1. V gave up 1 base and J gave up 9 bases; unmatched junction bases: 4. Germline V lookup: CDR1 MDHEN, CDR2 SYDVKM. This CDR3 has 13 residues. CDR3 bases: TGTGCCAGCAGTTTATCACAGGGACAGACGCAGTATTTT. It translates to CASSLSQGQTQYF.

The chain is built from TRBV2 and TRBJ1-4, with D possibly matching TRBD1 (5 bases). The CDR3 length is 15 residues. The V and J ends lost 2 bases and 3 bases respectively, with 10 bases between them. CDR1 and CDR2 (germline): SNHLY, FYNNEI. The CDR3 protein is CASSERGRPNEKLFF. CDR3 sequence (DNA): TGTGCCAGCAGTGAAAGGGGCCGGCCTAATGAAAAACTGTTTTTT.

The CDR3 sequence: CASSMRAGQKLSGNTIYF. The DNA for the CDR3 is TGTGCCAGTAGTATGAGGGCAGGACAGAAGCTCTCTGGAAACACCATATATTTT. V is TRBV19 and J is TRBJ1-3; TRBD1 might be the D (6 bases). The length of the CDR3 is 18 residues. Germline CDR1 LNHDA, CDR2 SQIVND (reference sequence). The germline V and J ends were trimmed by 3 bases and 0 bases, with 18 bases remaining between them.

This sequence joins TRBV30 and TRBJ1-6; 8 positions match TRBD1. The germline V gene has CDR1 GTSNPN and CDR2 SVGIG (reference sequence). V was clipped by 0 bases and J by 7 bases; unmatched bases: 8. The CDR3 runs to 16 residues. The CDR3 coding sequence is TGTGCCTGGAGTGTAGGACAGGGCGCGGGAAATTCACCCCTCCACTTT. Amino acids: CAWSVGQGAGNSPLHF.

The chain uses TRBV9 and TRBJ2-1; 11 positions match TRBD2. Trimming at V came to 4 bases and at J to 5 bases, leaving 14 bases not matched to a gene. The germline CDR1 and CDR2 sequences are SGDLS and YYNGEE. CDR3 length equals 18 residues. In nucleotides, the CDR3 is TGTGCCAGCAGCCGAAGGGGGGCGGGACTAGCGGCAAACAATGAGCAGTTCTTC. Translating gives CASSRRGAGLAANNEQFF.

The table lists this clone with a count of one. This rearrangement joins TRBV2 to TRBJ2-3; no reliable D call. Germline V lookup: CDR1 SNHLY, CDR2 FYNNEI. The CDR3 is 15 residues long. The V end lost 2 bases, the J end lost 6 bases, and 15 bases lay between the germline ends. Here the CDR3 DNA reads TGTGCCAGCAGTGAACGAGTCATCCCAACGGATACGCAGTATTTT. It encodes CASSERVIPTDTQYF. The whole variable domain, remainder taken from reference TRBV2 and TRBJ2-3, is EPEVTQTPSHQVTQMGQEVILRCVPISNHLYFYWYRQILGQKVEFLVSFYNNEISEKSEIFDDQFSVERPDGSNFTLKIRSTKLEDSAMYFCASSERVIPTDTQYFGPGTRLTVL.

The V call is TRBV11-2, the J call TRBJ2-7, with 7 bases identical to TRBD2. The germline V gene has CDR1 SGHAT and CDR2 FQNNGV. The CDR3 is made up of 14 amino acids. The trim removed 4 bases at V and 12 bases at J, leaving 15 bases unmatched. Here the CDR3 DNA reads TGTGCCAGCAGCTCCGGCGGGAGCGGGACCCCGGCGTACTTC. It codes for CASSSGGSGTPAYF.

This clone was seen more than once but under ten times. The genes are TRBV6-2 or TRBV6-3 and TRBJ2-1, with 9 bases that match TRBD2. CDR3 size: 17 residues. Germline V gives CDR1 MNHEY, CDR2 SVGEGT. V was pared by 0 bases and J by 3 bases, with 6 bases of the junction left unmatched. CDR3 amino acids: CASSYSPPSGIYNEQFF. The DNA of the CDR3 is TGTGCCAGCAGTTACTCGCCACCTAGCGGGATCTACAATGAGCAGTTCTTC.

The V gene is TRBV7-9, the J gene TRBJ2-7, with 7 bases aligning to TRBD2. Germline values: CDR1 SEHNR, CDR2 FQNEAQ (reference sequence). CDR3 length: 15 residues. Trimming at V came to 5 bases and at J to 3 bases, leaving 10 bases not matched to a gene. Here the CDR3 DNA reads TGTGCCAGCAGCCCGCGGCTAGCGGAATACTACGAGCAGTACTTC. Its translation is CASSPRLAEYYEQYF.

The genes are TRBV19 and TRBJ2-1, with D maybe TRBD2 (5 bases). Trimming removed 4 bases at V and 9 bases at J, with 16 bases between. CDR1 and CDR2 (germline): LNHDA, SQIVND (reference sequence). The CDR3 extends over 14 amino acids. CDR3 in DNA: TGTGCCAGTAGTACCGCGAGGAGGTTTGGTGAGCAGTTCTTC. This translates into CASSTARRFGEQFF.

This chain joins TRBV28 and TRBJ2-7; TRBD2 is a possible D gene (6 bases). Trimming took 7 bases from V and 2 from J, leaving 24 bases between them. Looked up from germline, CDR1 is MDHEN and CDR2 is SYDVKM. The CDR3 spans 17 residues. The CDR3 reads CASNPLMSSGNTYEQYF. The CDR3 DNA reads TGTGCCAGCAACCCCTTGATGAGTAGCGGAAATACCTACGAGCAGTACTTC.

The rearrangement links TRBV7-2 to TRBJ2-1; D is perhaps TRBD2 (6 bases). Germline values: CDR1 SGHTA, CDR2 FQGNSA. This CDR3 has 15 residues. The V and J ends lost 1 base and 4 bases respectively, with 11 bases between them. The CDR3 nucleotides read TGTGCCAGCAGCTTAGACTGGGGGGTGTACAATGAGCAGTTCTTC. Residues: CASSLDWGVYNEQFF.

This sequence joins TRBV2 and TRBJ2-1; 11 bases align to TRBD2. CDR3 size: 14 residues. J gave up 8 bases and V 5 bases, and 5 bases lay outside the gene matches. CDR1 is SNHLY, CDR2 FYNNEI, per germline. CDR3 coding DNA: TGTGCCAGCAGTATAGCGGGAGGGCCGCATGAGCAGTTCTTC. Translated: CASSIAGGPHEQFF.

The V and J genes are TRBV3-1 (or the pseudogene TRBV3-2) and TRBJ2-1; D is uncertain. Germline V gene data show CDR1 as LGHDT and CDR2 as YNNKEL (reference sequence). The V and J ends lost 0 bases and 3 bases respectively, with 6 bases between them. This CDR3 is built from 14 residues. Here the CDR3 reads CASSQENSYNEQFF. The DNA for the CDR3 is TGTGCCAGCAGCCAAGAAAACAGCTACAATGAGCAGTTCTTC.

The chain uses TRBV28 and TRBJ1-1; D call uncertain. Germline loops: CDR1 MDHEN, CDR2 SYDVKM. Trimming cost V 3 bases and J 1 base, with 6 bases left between them. The CDR3 has 13 amino acids. The CDR3 bases are TGTGCCAGCAGTTTTGACACGAACACTGAAGCTTTCTTT. It yields the protein CASSFDTNTEAFF.

The chain employs TRBV18 and TRBJ2-7, with 7 nucleotides matching TRBD2. With V trimmed by 2 bases and J by 4 bases, 2 bases remained unmatched. CDR1 is KGHSH, CDR2 LQKENI, per germline. The CDR3 sequence is 13 residues long. The CDR3 region is CASSPGGSYEQYF. DNA of the CDR3: TGTGCCAGCTCACCAGGCGGGAGTTACGAGCAGTACTTC. The entire variable domain, with the rest obtained from reference TRBV18 and TRBJ2-7, is as follows: NAGVMQNPRHLVRRRGQEARLRCSPMKGHSHVYWYRQLPEEGLKFMVYLQKENIIDESGMPKERFSAEFPKEGPSILRIQQVVRGDSAAYFCASSPGGSYEQYFGPGTRLTVT.

The chain combines TRBV7-9 with TRBJ2-7; D is perhaps TRBD2 (5 bases). V was shortened by 5 bases and J by 6 bases, with 20 bases between the two germline ends. The CDR3 covers 15 residues. Germline values: CDR1 SEHNR, CDR2 FQNEAQ (reference sequence). The CDR3 loop reads CASSPRTLVVGEQYF. In DNA form, the CDR3 reads TGTGCCAGCAGCCCTCGGACTCTCGTGGTTGGCGAGCAGTACTTC.

This chain connects TRBV7-9 to TRBJ2-1; 9 bases align to TRBD2. Trimming removed 6 bases from V and 3 bases from J; junction bases left unmatched: 0. Germline V lookup: CDR1 SEHNR, CDR2 FQNEAQ (reference sequence). The CDR3 runs to 13 residues. CDR3 sequence reads: CASRTSGYNEQFF. In DNA form, the CDR3 reads TGTGCCAGCAGGACTAGCGGCTACAATGAGCAGTTCTTC. Supplemented by reference TRBV7-9 and TRBJ2-1, the full variable domain reads DTGVSQNPRHKITKRGQNVTFRCDPISEHNRLYWYRQTLGQGPEFLTYFQNEAQLEKSRLLSDRFSAERPKGSFSTLEIQRTEQGDSAMYLCASRTSGYNEQFFGPGTRLTVL.

This chain connects TRBV7-9 to TRBJ2-1; TRBD2 matches 10 bases. The CDR3 loop spans 15 amino acids. V shed 2 bases, J shed 8 bases, and the junction held 6 bases outside the gene matches. Looked up from germline, CDR1 is SEHNR and CDR2 is FQNEAQ (reference sequence). This chain's CDR3 is CASSLRGTSADEQFF. The CDR3 DNA follows: TGTGCCAGCAGCTTACGAGGGACTAGCGCGGATGAGCAGTTCTTC.

This chain uses TRBV18 with TRBJ2-1; D is possibly TRBD2 (7 bases). The CDR3 is 15 residues long. The V end lost 4 bases, the J end lost 7 bases, and 17 bases lay between the germline ends. Germline V lookup: CDR1 KGHSH, CDR2 LQKENI. CDR3 in DNA: TGTGCCAGCTCACGCCAGCGGGAAGGGGGAAATGAGCAGTTCTTC. Translating it yields CASSRQREGGNEQFF.

This chain connects TRBV28 to TRBJ1-2; D remains ambiguous. CDR1 is MDHEN and CDR2 is SYDVKM in the germline V gene. The CDR3 loop spans 16 amino acids. Trimming left V 5 bases short and J 5 bases short, with 21 bases between. The CDR3 DNA follows: TGTGCCAGCAGTCCGAACCGGGCAGCGGGGAGGTATGGCTACACCTTC. This sequence encodes CASSPNRAAGRYGYTF.